This TCR beta chain comes out of a study of cytomegalovirus exposure and HLA in healthy donors. Across the whole study: Later, an analysis reported that the 95 to 150 validation repertoires had used the same platform as the roughly 700 first-cohort repertoires.

The donors were in the roughly 130-subject validation cohort, distinct from the roughly 600-subject first cohort. General study findings and limits: Published work reported that the classifier diagnosed cytomegalovirus status with high specificity and sensitivity. In vitro data verified a few CMV-associated chains as specific for CMV antigens.

The CDR3 length is 14 residues. V lost 4 bases, J lost 7 bases, and 18 bases lay in between. In germline, CDR1 is SGHNT, CDR2 YYREEE (reference sequence). Of note for this clone: What it binds is unknown.

Only in-frame clones appear in the TCRdb table, and some are missing; sequencing was by immunoSEQ multiplex PCR. Of 120,000 or so clones listed, about 87% are singletons. The clonotype was recovered from a woman aged 18 to 35 in good health and CMV-seronegative. This sequence joins TRBV5-4 and TRBJ2-7; the D gene is possibly TRBD2 (5 bases). Specimen: PBMCs. CDR3 in DNA: TGTGCCAGCAGCCGGGGAAGCGGCCCGGGGGAGCAGTACTTC. This gives the protein CASSRGSGPGEQYF. The full variable domain, with the rest looked up from reference TRBV5-4 and TRBJ2-7, is ETGVTQSPTHLIKTRGQQVTLRCSSQSGHNTVSWYQQALGQGPQFIFQYYREEENGRGNFPPRFSGLQFPNYSSELNVNALELDDSALYLCASSRGSGPGEQYFGPGTRLTVT.